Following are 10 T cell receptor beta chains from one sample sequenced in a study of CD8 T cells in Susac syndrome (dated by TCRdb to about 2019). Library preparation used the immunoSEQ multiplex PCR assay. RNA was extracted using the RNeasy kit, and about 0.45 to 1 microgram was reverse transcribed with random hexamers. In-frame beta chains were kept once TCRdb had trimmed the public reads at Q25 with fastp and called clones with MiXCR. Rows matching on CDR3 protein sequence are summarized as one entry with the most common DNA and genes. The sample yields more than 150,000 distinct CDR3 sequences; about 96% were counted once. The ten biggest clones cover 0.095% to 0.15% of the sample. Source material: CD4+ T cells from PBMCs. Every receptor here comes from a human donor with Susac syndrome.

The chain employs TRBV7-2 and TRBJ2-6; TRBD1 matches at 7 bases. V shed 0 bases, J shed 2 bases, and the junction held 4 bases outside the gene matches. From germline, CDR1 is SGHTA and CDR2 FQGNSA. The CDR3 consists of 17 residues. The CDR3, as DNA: TGTGCCAGCAGCTTAGCAGGGGGCAGGGCTGGGGCCAACGTCCTGACTTTC. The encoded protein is CASSLAGGRAGANVLTF.

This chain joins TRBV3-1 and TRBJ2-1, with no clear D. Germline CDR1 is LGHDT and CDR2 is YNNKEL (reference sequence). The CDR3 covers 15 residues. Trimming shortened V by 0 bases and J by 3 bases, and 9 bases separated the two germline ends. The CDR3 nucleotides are TGTGCCAGCAGCCAAGAAGGGCTGGGCTACAATGAGCAGTTCTTC. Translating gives CASSQEGLGYNEQFF.

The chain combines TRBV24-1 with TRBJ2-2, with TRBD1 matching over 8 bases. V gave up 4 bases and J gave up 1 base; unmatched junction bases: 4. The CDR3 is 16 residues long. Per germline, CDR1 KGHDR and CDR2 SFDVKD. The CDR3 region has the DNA TGTGCCACCAGTGAACCCGGGACAGGGAACACCGGGGAGCTGTTTTTT. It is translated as CATSEPGTGNTGELFF.

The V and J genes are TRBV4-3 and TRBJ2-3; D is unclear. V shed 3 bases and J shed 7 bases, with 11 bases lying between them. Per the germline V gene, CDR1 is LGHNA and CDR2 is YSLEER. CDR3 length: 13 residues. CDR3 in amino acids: CASSQDVSNTQYF. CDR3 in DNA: TGCGCCAGCAGCCAGGACGTATCGAATACGCAGTATTTT.

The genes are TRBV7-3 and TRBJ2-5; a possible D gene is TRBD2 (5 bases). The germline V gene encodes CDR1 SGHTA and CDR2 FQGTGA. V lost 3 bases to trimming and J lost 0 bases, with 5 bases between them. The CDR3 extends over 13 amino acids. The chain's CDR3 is CASSLDYQETQYF. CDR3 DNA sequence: TGTGCCAGCAGCTTGGACTACCAAGAGACCCAGTACTTC.

CDR3 DNA: TGTGCCAGCAGTCGGACCGACAGCGGCTTGGGTGGAGAACTGTTTTTT. Amino acids: CASSRTDSGLGGELFF. The chain recombines TRBV6-2 or TRBV6-3 with TRBJ1-4; weak D call: TRBD1 (5 bases). The CDR3 spans 16 residues. Trimming took 5 bases from V and 12 from J, leaving 25 bases between them. CDR1 is MNHEY and CDR2 is SVGEGT in the germline V gene.

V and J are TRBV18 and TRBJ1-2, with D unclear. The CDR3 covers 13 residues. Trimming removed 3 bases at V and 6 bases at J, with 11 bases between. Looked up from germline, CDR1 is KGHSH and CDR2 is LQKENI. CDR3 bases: TGTGCCAGCTCACCCTCTGGGGTAGATGGCTACACCTTC. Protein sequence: CASSPSGVDGYTF.

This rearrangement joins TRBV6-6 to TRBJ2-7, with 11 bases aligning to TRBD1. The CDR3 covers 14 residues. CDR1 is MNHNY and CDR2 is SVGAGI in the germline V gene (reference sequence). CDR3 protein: CASQPGQGVYEQYF. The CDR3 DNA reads TGTGCAAGCCAACCGGGACAGGGGGTCTACGAGCAGTACTTC.

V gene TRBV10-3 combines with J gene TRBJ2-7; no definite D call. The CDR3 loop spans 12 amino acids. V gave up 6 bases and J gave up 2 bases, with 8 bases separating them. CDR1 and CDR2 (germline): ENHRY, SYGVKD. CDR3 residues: CAIREGPYEQYF. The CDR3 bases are TGTGCCATCAGAGAAGGACCCTACGAGCAGTACTTC.

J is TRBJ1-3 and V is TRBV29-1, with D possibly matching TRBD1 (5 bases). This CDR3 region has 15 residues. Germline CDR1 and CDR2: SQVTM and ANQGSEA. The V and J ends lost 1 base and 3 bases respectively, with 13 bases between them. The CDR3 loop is CSVEVSQGFGNTIYF. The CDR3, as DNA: TGCAGCGTTGAAGTTTCCCAGGGATTTGGAAACACCATATATTTT.